What follows are 12 T cell receptor beta chains derived from one specimen sequenced in a study of T-cell reconstitution after alpha-beta-depleted transplantation in children. Researchers prepared the TCRbeta library using unique molecular identifiers, the study reports. TCRdb re-derived calls from the PCR reads in MiXCR, one entry per CDR3 protein. Altogether fewer than 20,000 distinct CDR3 sequences are present, approximately 5.2% being singletons, with the ten largest covering 5.5% to 8.5%. The input for sequencing was PBMCs, taken before TCRalphabeta/CD19-depleted stem cell transplant. Receptor source: a boy between 10 and 17 years old with acute lymphoblastic leukemia, due to receive a stem cell transplant.

This clonotype was recorded many times. The chain combines TRBV6-5 with TRBJ1-3, with D hard to call. V shed 6 bases and J shed 0 bases, with 12 bases lying between them. The CDR3 runs to 15 residues. The germline V gene encodes CDR1 MNHEY and CDR2 SVGAGI. CDR3 DNA sequence: TGTGCCAGCAGACATACCTTCTTCTCTGGAAACACCATATATTTT. Amino acids: CASRHTFFSGNTIYF.

This clonotype was picked up many times. The chain carries TRBV5-1 and TRBJ1-1; D remains ambiguous. CDR1 SGHRS and CDR2 YFSETQ come from the germline V gene. The CDR3 covers 16 residues. The V end lost 2 bases, the J end lost 1 base, and 15 bases lay between the germline ends. CDR3 residues: CASSLFLIGGNTEAFF. The CDR3 DNA sequence: TGCGCCAGCAGCTTATTTCTCATCGGCGGGAACACTGAAGCTTTCTTT. The full variable domain, rest sourced from reference TRBV5-1 and TRBJ1-1, is KAGVTQTPRYLIKTRGQQVTLSCSPISGHRSVSWYQQTPGQGLQFLFEYFSETQRNKGNFPGRFSGRQFSNSRSEMNVSTLELGDSALYLCASSLFLIGGNTEAFFGQGTRLTVV.

This clonotype was seen at least ten times. The chain carries TRBV19 and TRBJ1-5; TRBD1 matches 9 bases. The V gene end was trimmed by 6 bases and the J gene end by 1 base; junction bases not matched to a gene: 19. Germline CDR1 LNHDA, CDR2 SQIVND (reference sequence). The CDR3 extends over 20 amino acids. DNA of the CDR3: TGTGCCAGTAGCCATGGGATATGGACAGGGGCCTTGAAAAGCAATCAGCCCCAGCATTTT. This sequence encodes CASSHGIWTGALKSNQPQHF.

This clonotype showed up many times. The gene calls are TRBV2 and TRBJ2-1, with TRBD2 matching 8 bases. Germline lookup yields CDR1 SNHLY and CDR2 FYNNEI. V lost 11 bases and J lost 0; bases outside the gene matches: 9. CDR3 length: 15 residues. The CDR3 DNA sequence: TGTGCCTCCCGACTCGGGGGGGGCTCCTACAATGAGCAGTTCTTC. This sequence encodes CASRLGGGSYNEQFF.

This clonotype was detected many times. V usage is TRBV7-2 and J usage is TRBJ2-5; D is unresolved. V lost 7 bases to trimming and J lost 5 bases, with 17 bases between them. Germline V gives CDR1 SGHTA, CDR2 FQGNSA. CDR3 length: 14 residues. As DNA, the CDR3 is TGTGCCAGCATCCCCGACACAATTAGGGAGACCCAGTACTTC. As protein: CASIPDTIRETQYF.

This clonotype appeared many times. The chain is built from TRBV11-2 and TRBJ2-5; maybe TRBD1 (6 bases). Trimming cost V 0 bases and J 1 base, with 12 bases left between them. The CDR3 loop spans 16 amino acids. Germline loops: CDR1 SGHAT, CDR2 FQNNGV. CDR3 DNA sequence: TGTGCCAGCAGCTTAGATGTCGGGACACTCCAAGAGACCCAGTACTTC. This codes for CASSLDVGTLQETQYF.

This clonotype came up many times. DNA of the CDR3: TGTGCCAGCAGAACCACCGGGACAGGGATGAATGAGCAGTTCTTC. This translates into CASRTTGTGMNEQFF. This chain links TRBV6-5 with TRBJ2-1; TRBD1 matches 9 bases. J lost 7 bases, V lost 6 bases, and 10 bases had no gene match. The CDR3 is made up of 15 amino acids. Germline CDR1 is MNHEY and CDR2 is SVGAGI.

This clonotype was picked up many times. The chain combines TRBV11-2 with TRBJ2-7; TRBD1 matches 8 bases. V was pared by 3 bases and J by 0 bases, with 7 bases of the junction left unmatched. Germline V lookup: CDR1 SGHAT, CDR2 FQNNGV. There are 16 residues in the CDR3. CDR3 nucleotide sequence: TGTGCCAGCAGCTTTGGGGGGACAGGAAGCTCCTACGAGCAGTACTTC. Encoded protein: CASSFGGTGSSYEQYF.

This clonotype has ten or more counts. The V call is TRBV6-2 or TRBV6-3, the J call TRBJ2-1; 7 bases are shared with TRBD2. V shed 4 bases and J 1 base; nucleotides not matched to a gene: 7. Germline CDR1 and CDR2: MNHEY and SVGEGT. The CDR3 sequence is 16 residues long. The CDR3 region is CASSLGLRGSYNEQFF. The DNA of the CDR3 is TGTGCCAGCAGTTTGGGCTTGCGGGGGTCCTACAATGAGCAGTTCTTC.

This clonotype came up many times. This sequence joins TRBV11-2 and TRBJ1-4; D gene ambiguous. The CDR3 has 16 residues. The germline gives CDR1 SGHAT, CDR2 FQNNGV. V was shortened by 5 bases and J by 7 bases, with 20 bases between the two germline ends. CDR3 sequence reads: CASSPRPDGLGEKLFF. CDR3 coding DNA: TGTGCCAGCAGCCCGCGCCCGGACGGCTTGGGTGAAAAACTGTTTTTT.

This clonotype was counted at least ten times. V gene TRBV3-1 combines with J gene TRBJ2-1; D is undetermined. Germline V gene data show CDR1 as LGHDT and CDR2 as YNNKEL (reference sequence). V was pared by 8 bases and J by 6 bases, with 11 bases between. CDR3 size: 12 residues. The CDR3 nucleotides are TGTGCCAGCGGGGATCCGGGCAATGAGCAGTTCTTC. It yields the protein CASGDPGNEQFF.

This clonotype was found many times. V is TRBV12-3 or TRBV12-4 and J is TRBJ1-2; D perhaps matches TRBD1 (5 bases). Trimming removed 6 bases from V and 8 bases from J, with 13 bases in between. The CDR3 sequence is 12 residues long. Here the CDR3 reads CASSRQTWGYTF. Here the CDR3 DNA reads TGTGCCAGCAGCAGACAGACATGGGGCTACACCTTC.